Below are 7 T cell receptor beta chains sequenced from a single sample in a study of CD8 T cells in Susac syndrome. Reverse transcription of roughly 0.45 to 1 ug RNA used random hexamers. Each CDR3 protein is one row after TCRdb ran MiXCR on the immunoSEQ multiplex PCR reads. The data show around 100,000 distinct CDR3 sequences, approximately 95% seen once. The sequencing input was CD8+ T cells from PBMCs. These receptors were taken from a human donor with Susac syndrome.

V usage is TRBV24-1 and J usage is TRBJ1-2; D unclear. V was shortened by 0 bases and J by 8 bases, with 12 bases between the two germline ends. Germline V gene data show CDR1 as KGHDR and CDR2 as SFDVKD. CDR3 size: 14 residues. The CDR3 DNA reads as TGTGCCACCAGTGATTTGGAGGGAGCGGAGGGCTACACCTTC. Protein product: CATSDLEGAEGYTF.

The V gene is TRBV14, the J gene TRBJ2-7; D remains unclear. With 1 base removed from V and 6 bases from J, the gap between germline ends came to 13 bases. Germline CDR1 SGHDN, CDR2 FVKESK. The CDR3 sequence is 14 residues long. The CDR3 coding sequence is TGTGCCAGCAGCCAAGTTAAGCATCCATGCGAGCAGTACTTC. It yields the protein CASSQVKHPCEQYF.

The chain uses TRBV6-2 or TRBV6-3 and TRBJ2-1; the D gene could be TRBD1 or TRBD2 (5 bases each). V was trimmed by 8 bases and J by 9 bases, leaving 20 bases between them. CDR3 length equals 14 residues. Germline loops: CDR1 MNHEY, CDR2 SVGEGT. The DNA for the CDR3 is TGTGCCAGCGGGGGAACGGGAAGACAAGGTGAGCAGTTCTTC. This codes for CASGGTGRQGEQFF.

This clonotype was observed a single time. CDR3 nucleotides: TGTGCCAGTGGGGGGGGAGGCAATCAGCCCCAGCATTTT. It codes for CASGGGGNQPQHF. This chain connects TRBV19 to TRBJ1-5; tentative D call: TRBD1 (5 bases). Germline lookup yields CDR1 LNHDA and CDR2 SQIVND (reference sequence). The CDR3 is made up of 13 amino acids. Trimming took off 8 bases at V and 2 bases at J, with 10 bases between the two ends.

The chain is built from TRBV12-3 or TRBV12-4 and TRBJ2-7; tentatively, D is TRBD1 (5 bases). CDR3 length equals 13 residues. Trimming took off 2 bases at V and 6 bases at J, with 11 bases between the two ends. The CDR3 DNA is TGTGCCAGCAGTTTATCAGGGTTGGGCGAGCAGTACTTC. Translating gives CASSLSGLGEQYF.

The rearrangement uses TRBV20-1 and TRBJ1-4; D is possibly TRBD1 (5 bases). V dropped 3 bases and J dropped 10 bases, with 15 bases sitting between them. There are 13 residues in the CDR3. Germline-derived CDR1 and CDR2 are DFQATT and SNEGSKA (reference sequence). CDR3 residues: CSASPPAGGKLFF. The DNA for the CDR3 is TGCAGTGCTAGTCCCCCGGCGGGGGGAAAACTGTTTTTT.

This chain uses TRBV27 with TRBJ2-7, with a possible D match to TRBD1 (6 bases). There are 14 residues in the CDR3. CDR1 is MNHEY, CDR2 SMNVEV, per germline (reference sequence). Trimming pared 0 bases from V and 3 bases from J, leaving 9 bases between. The CDR3 loop is CASSLSWDNYEQYF. The CDR3 DNA reads TGTGCCAGCAGTTTATCGTGGGACAACTACGAGCAGTACTTC.